The 23 T cell receptor beta chains given below trace back to one sample, sequenced in a study of cytomegalovirus exposure and HLA in healthy donors (dated 2017 in TCRdb). The library was made by the immunoSEQ multiplex PCR assay. For the multiplex PCR, a mixture combining 60 forward primers for TCR Vbeta segments and 13 reverse primers for TCR Jbeta segments was used. The table was pulled from immuneACCESS by TCRdb, which kept in-frame rearrangements only. Such tables lose some clones; where checked, under half of the loss comes from unresolved V genes, and the rest has no known cause. This sample holds over 150,000 clones; approximately 80% were observed only once. Roughly 10% of the sample goes to the ten largest clones. Material: PBMCs. The receptor set was obtained from a man aged 45 to 65 in good health and CMV-seropositive.

This clone was seen just once. The chain carries TRBV7-2 and TRBJ1-5; the match to TRBD1 covers 8 bases. The length of the CDR3 is 14 residues. CDR1 SGHTA and CDR2 FQGNSA come from the germline V gene. V was clipped by 2 bases and J by 7 bases; unmatched bases: 4. DNA for the CDR3: TGTGCCAGCAGCTTACAGGGGGCAGGACAGCCCCAGCATTTT. Amino acid sequence: CASSLQGAGQPQHF.

J is TRBJ2-3 and V is TRBV4-3; D gene ambiguous. Germline V gene sequence: CDR1 LGHNA, CDR2 YSLEER. V was clipped by 1 base and J by 1 base, with 6 bases between them. The CDR3 is 14 amino acids. The CDR3 DNA reads as TGCGCCAGCAGCCAAGGGCTGGGCACAGATACGCAGTATTTT. This gives the protein CASSQGLGTDTQYF.

The sample holds a few counts of this clone. The chain uses TRBV6-4 and TRBJ2-2; 13 bases line up with TRBD2. The CDR3 contains 15 residues. The ends lost 8 bases at V and 1 base at J; junction bases unmatched: 1. In germline, CDR1 is MRHNA, CDR2 SNTAGT. As DNA, the CDR3 is TGTGCCAGCCGGACTAGCGGGGGGAACACCGGGGAGCTGTTTTTT. It specifies CASRTSGGNTGELFF.

This chain joins TRBV10-3 and TRBJ1-1; weak D call: TRBD1 (5 bases). Germline loops: CDR1 ENHRY, CDR2 SYGVKD. CDR3 length equals 11 residues. The V gene lost 10 bases and the J gene lost 2 bases, with 8 bases spanning the gap. The CDR3 coding sequence is TGTGCCACCGGGGGTAACACTGAAGCTTTCTTT. Residues: CATGGNTEAFF.

This chain connects TRBV30 to TRBJ2-2, with a possible D match to TRBD2 (6 bases). The germline V and J ends were trimmed by 1 base and 3 bases, with 12 bases remaining between them. CDR1 and CDR2 from the germline V gene are GTSNPN and SVGIG (reference sequence). The CDR3 length is 15 residues. The CDR3 DNA reads as TGTGCCTGGAGTGGGGGCGGGAAGGACACCGGGGAGCTGTTTTTT. Translation gives CAWSGGGKDTGELFF.

The V and J genes are TRBV6-6 and TRBJ1-1; 8 bases map to TRBD1. CDR3 size: 15 residues. Unmatched junction bases numbered 7, after V lost 4 bases and J lost 3 bases. CDR1 and CDR2 from the germline V gene are MNHNY and SVGAGI (reference sequence). The CDR3 DNA reads as TGTGCCAGCAGTTCAATCCAGGGGGCGGACACTGAAGCTTTCTTT. Amino acids: CASSSIQGADTEAFF.

The J gene is TRBJ2-1, the V gene TRBV5-4; tentative D call: TRBD1 (6 bases). This CDR3 has 14 residues. The germline CDR1 and CDR2 sequences are SGHNT and YYREEE (reference sequence). V was clipped by 3 bases and J by 8 bases, with 15 bases between them. The CDR3 sequence is CASSSTLGGDEQFF. CDR3 sequence (DNA): TGTGCCAGCAGCTCAACCTTAGGGGGAGATGAGCAGTTCTTC.

The rearrangement links TRBV6-6 to TRBJ2-3; perhaps TRBD2 as D (7 bases). Per the germline V gene, CDR1 is MNHNY and CDR2 is SVGAGI (reference sequence). The CDR3 length is 15 residues. Trimming took off 4 bases at V and 1 base at J, with 12 bases between the two ends. The CDR3: CASSWAGAGTDTQYF. The CDR3 DNA is TGTGCCAGCAGTTGGGCGGGGGCCGGCACAGATACGCAGTATTTT.

CDR3 coding DNA: TGTGCCAGCAGACTAGGCCCTGGAAACACCATATATTTT. This translates into CASRLGPGNTIYF. V usage is TRBV28 and J usage is TRBJ1-3, with unresolved D. V was pared by 6 bases and J by 2 bases, with 8 bases between. CDR3 length: 13 residues. Germline V CDR1 and CDR2: MDHEN, SYDVKM. Based on the CDR3 plus reference TRBV28 and TRBJ1-3, the full variable domain is DVKVTQSSRYLVKRTGEKVFLECVQDMDHENMFWYRQDPGLGLRLIYFSYDVKMKEKGDIPEGYSVSREKKERFSLILESASTNQTSMYLCASRLGPGNTIYFGEGSWLTVV.

This rearrangement joins TRBV7-2 to TRBJ1-1; perhaps TRBD1 as D (6 bases). CDR1 and CDR2 from the germline V gene are SGHTA and FQGNSA. There are 13 residues in the CDR3. Trimming stripped 5 bases from V and 11 bases from J, with 18 bases between. The CDR3: CASSPPGDRGAFF. Written as DNA, the CDR3 is TGTGCCAGCAGCCCCCCGGGCGATAGGGGGGCTTTCTTT.

This rearrangement joins TRBV28 to TRBJ1-2, with a possible D match to TRBD1 (6 bases). The V end lost 2 bases, the J end lost 8 bases, and 12 bases lay between the germline ends. This CDR3 contains 13 residues. Germline CDR1 is MDHEN and CDR2 is SYDVKM. In DNA form, the CDR3 reads TGTGCCAGCAGTTTAGGAACAGGGCGAGGCTACACCTTC. Amino acid sequence: CASSLGTGRGYTF.

This clone appeared a single time. V gene TRBV9 combines with J gene TRBJ2-3; 7 bases match TRBD2. This CDR3 contains 19 residues. Trimming at V came to 0 bases and at J to 3 bases, leaving 16 bases not matched to a gene. Per germline, CDR1 SGDLS and CDR2 YYNGEE. The CDR3 protein is CASSVDAGLVRGFTDTQYF. DNA of the CDR3: TGTGCCAGCAGCGTAGACGCAGGACTAGTTCGTGGGTTTACAGATACGCAGTATTTT.

This chain uses TRBV2 with TRBJ2-7, with TRBD1 matching 9 bases. The CDR3 is 13 residues long. Germline CDR1 reads SNHLY; CDR2 reads FYNNEI. Trimming at V came to 8 bases and at J to 2 bases, leaving 4 bases not matched to a gene. The CDR3: CASHGDRAYEQYF. As DNA, the CDR3 is TGTGCCAGCCACGGGGACAGGGCCTACGAGCAGTACTTC.

The V gene is TRBV19, the J gene TRBJ1-5; D possibly corresponds to TRBD1 (6 bases). The CDR3 is 14 residues long. Trimming removed 3 bases from V and 7 bases from J, with 13 bases in between. Looked up from germline, CDR1 is LNHDA and CDR2 is SQIVND (reference sequence). CDR3 protein: CASSIGGGWQPQHF. As DNA, the CDR3 is TGTGCCAGTAGTATCGGCGGGGGCTGGCAGCCCCAGCATTTT. The whole variable domain, remainder taken from reference TRBV19 and TRBJ1-5, is DGGITQSPKYLFRKEGQNVTLSCEQNLNHDAMYWYRQDPGQGLRLIYYSQIVNDFQKGDIAEGYSVSREKKESFPLTVTSAQKNPTAFYLCASSIGGGWQPQHFGDGTRLSIL.

In its sample, this clone was seen a few times. The chain couples TRBV7-9 to TRBJ2-7; possible D gene TRBD1, 5 bases. Trimming stripped 0 bases from V and 3 bases from J, with 9 bases between. The CDR3 covers 14 residues. The germline V gene encodes CDR1 SEHNR and CDR2 FQNEAQ (reference sequence). In DNA, the CDR3 is TGTGCCAGCAGCTTAGCGAGGCAGGGCTACGAGCAGTACTTC. The encoded protein is CASSLARQGYEQYF.

The chain is built from TRBV5-1 and TRBJ2-1, with D possibly matching TRBD2 (6 bases). The germline V gene has CDR1 SGHRS and CDR2 YFSETQ. This CDR3 is built from 15 residues. The germline V and J ends were trimmed by 5 bases and 5 bases, with 17 bases remaining between them. The CDR3, as DNA: TGCGCCAGCAGAAATAGCGGTAGCGCCCACAATGAGCAGTTCTTC. It codes for CASRNSGSAHNEQFF.

This chain joins TRBV9 and TRBJ2-3, with 7 bases fitting TRBD2. The CDR3 extends over 15 amino acids. The V and J ends lost 3 bases and 2 bases, in that order; junction bases with no gene match: 6. The germline gives CDR1 SGDLS, CDR2 YYNGEE. CDR3 amino acids: CASSAPGLHTDTQYF. The CDR3 DNA sequence: TGTGCCAGCAGCGCCCCGGGACTACACACAGATACGCAGTATTTT.

This clone was observed a few times. The V and J genes are TRBV4-2 and TRBJ1-5; no clear D. V lost 1 base and J 4 bases, leaving 5 bases between the germline ends. Germline V gene lookup returns CDR1 LGHNA and CDR2 YNFKEQ. This CDR3 is built from 13 residues. The CDR3 protein is CASSQAPNQPQHF. CDR3 bases: TGTGCCAGCAGCCAAGCCCCTAATCAGCCCCAGCATTTT.

This sequence joins TRBV19 and TRBJ1-5; TRBD1 might be the D (6 bases). Germline-derived CDR1 and CDR2 are LNHDA and SQIVND (reference sequence). V lost 7 bases, J lost 4 bases, and 17 bases lay in between. There are 15 residues in the CDR3. For the CDR3, the DNA is TGTGCCAGTACGTTACATCGCGGACAGAATCAGCCCCAGCATTTT. It codes for CASTLHRGQNQPQHF.

This rearrangement joins TRBV11-1 to TRBJ2-2; D not resolved. Germline V lookup: CDR1 SGHAT, CDR2 FQDESV (reference sequence). Trimming took off 2 bases at V and 4 bases at J, with 8 bases between the two ends. The CDR3 runs 14 residues. CDR3 DNA sequence: TGTGCCAGCAGCTTACGTCCGGGCACCGGGGAGCTGTTTTTT. This translates into CASSLRPGTGELFF.

On this clone: Other nucleotide sequences from this sample produce the same CDR3. The CDR3 sequence is CASSVAWTGGMNEQFF. The CDR3 DNA sequence: TGTGCCAGCAGCGTAGCGTGGACGGGAGGCATGAATGAGCAGTTCTTC. V is TRBV9 and J is TRBJ2-1; TRBD2 aligns across 7 bases. Germline CDR1 is SGDLS and CDR2 is YYNGEE. The CDR3 runs 16 residues. The V segment lost 0 bases and the J segment 7 bases; nucleotides outside the gene matches: 10.

This rearrangement joins TRBV6-4 to TRBJ1-2, with TRBD1 matching over 9 bases. Germline V gene data show CDR1 as MRHNA and CDR2 as SNTAGT. The V segment lost 0 bases and the J segment 0 bases; nucleotides outside the gene matches: 8. The CDR3 is 18 amino acids. CDR3 protein: CASSDSHRGPGANYGYTF. In DNA, the CDR3 is TGTGCCAGCAGTGACTCACACAGGGGGCCGGGAGCTAACTATGGCTACACCTTC.

The V gene is TRBV5-1, the J gene TRBJ2-1; TRBD1 matches at 7 bases. Germline CDR1 is SGHRS and CDR2 is YFSETQ. J was trimmed by 7 bases and V by 4 bases; bases with no gene match: 11. The CDR3 spans 15 residues. Here the CDR3 DNA reads TGCGCCAGCAGCCCCTTACCCGACAGGGTTAATGAGCAGTTCTTC. Translation: CASSPLPDRVNEQFF.